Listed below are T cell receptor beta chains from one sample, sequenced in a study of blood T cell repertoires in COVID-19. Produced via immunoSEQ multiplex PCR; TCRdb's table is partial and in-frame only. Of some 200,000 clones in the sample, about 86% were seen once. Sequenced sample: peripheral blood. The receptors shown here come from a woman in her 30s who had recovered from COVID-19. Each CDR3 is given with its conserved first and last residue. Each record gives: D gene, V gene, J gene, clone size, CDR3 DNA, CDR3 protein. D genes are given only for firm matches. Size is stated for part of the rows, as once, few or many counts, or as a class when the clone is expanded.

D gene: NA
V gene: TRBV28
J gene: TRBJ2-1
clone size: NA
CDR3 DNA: TGTGCCAGCAGTTTACTTAGCTCCGAAACCTACAATGAGCAGTTCTTC
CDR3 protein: CASSLLSSETYNEQFF

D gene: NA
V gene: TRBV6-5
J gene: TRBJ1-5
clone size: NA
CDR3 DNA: TGTGCCAGCGGCAGGGATAGCAATCAGCCCCAGCATTTT
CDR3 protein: CASGRDSNQPQHF

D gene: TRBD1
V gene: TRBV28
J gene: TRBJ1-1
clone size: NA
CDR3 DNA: TGTGCCAGCACCGCCGGGACAGGGTACACTGAAGCTTTCTTT
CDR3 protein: CASTAGTGYTEAFF

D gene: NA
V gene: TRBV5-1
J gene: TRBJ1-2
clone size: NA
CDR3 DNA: TGCGCCAGCAGTTTAGGCGGTGGCTACACCTTC
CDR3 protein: CASSLGGGYTF

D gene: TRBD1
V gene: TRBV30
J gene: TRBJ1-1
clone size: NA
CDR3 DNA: TGTGCCTGGAGAAGACAGGGGTGGAACACTGAAGCTTTCTTT
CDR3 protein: CAWRRQGWNTEAFF

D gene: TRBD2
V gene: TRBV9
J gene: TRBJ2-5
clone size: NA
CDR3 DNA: TGTGCCAGCAGCGTAGGGGCGGGAGGGTACCAAGAGACCCAGTACTTC
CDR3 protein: CASSVGAGGYQETQYF

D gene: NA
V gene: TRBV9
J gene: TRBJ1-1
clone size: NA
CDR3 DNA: TGTGCCAGCAGCGTAGATGGCTCTAACACTGAAGCTTTCTTT
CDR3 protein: CASSVDGSNTEAFF

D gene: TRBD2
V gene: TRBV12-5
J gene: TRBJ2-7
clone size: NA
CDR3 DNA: TGTGCTAGTGGTATCCGGACTAGCGGGCCCTACGAGCAGTACTTC
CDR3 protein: CASGIRTSGPYEQYF

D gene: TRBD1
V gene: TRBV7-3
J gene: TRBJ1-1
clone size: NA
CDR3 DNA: TGTGCAAGCGGAAGGGGGCTAGGTGAAGCTTTCTTT
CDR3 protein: CASGRGLGEAFF

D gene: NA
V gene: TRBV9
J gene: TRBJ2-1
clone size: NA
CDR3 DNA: TGTGCCAGCAGCGTACGGGGGAACTACAATGAGCAGTTCTTC
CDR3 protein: CASSVRGNYNEQFF

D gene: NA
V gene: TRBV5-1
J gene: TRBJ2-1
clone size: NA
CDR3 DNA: TGCGCCAGCAGCTTGGGGCAGGGCCCTATTAATGAGCAGTTCTTC
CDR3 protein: CASSLGQGPINEQFF

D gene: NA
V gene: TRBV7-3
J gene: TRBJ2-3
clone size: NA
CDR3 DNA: TGTGCCAGCAGCGCTGGACTCTCCGCCACAGATACGCAGTATTTT
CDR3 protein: CASSAGLSATDTQYF

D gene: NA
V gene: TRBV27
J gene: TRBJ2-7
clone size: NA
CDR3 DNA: TGTGCCAGCAGTTCTGCAGGGCCCTCCTACGAGCAGTACTTC
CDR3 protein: CASSSAGPSYEQYF

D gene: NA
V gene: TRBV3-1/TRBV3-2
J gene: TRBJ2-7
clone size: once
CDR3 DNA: TGTGCCAGCAGCCAATACAGGGACTCCTACGAGCAGTACTTC
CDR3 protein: CASSQYRDSYEQYF

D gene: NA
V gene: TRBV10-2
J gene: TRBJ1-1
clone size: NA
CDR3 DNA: TGCGCCAGCAGTGAGTCGGCAGGGCGGGGGAACACTGAAGCTTTCTTT
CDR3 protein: CASSESAGRGNTEAFF

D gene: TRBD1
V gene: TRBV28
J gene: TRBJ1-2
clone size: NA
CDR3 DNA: TGTGCCAGCAGTCCCGGACAGGGCTGGGGCTACACCTTC
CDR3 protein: CASSPGQGWGYTF

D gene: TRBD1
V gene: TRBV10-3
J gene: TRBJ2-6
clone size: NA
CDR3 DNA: TGTGCCATCAGTGAGTCGATGGGCGGGCATCTCCGGGACAGGAGCTTCTCTGGGGCCAACGTCCTGACTTTC
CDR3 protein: CAISESMGGHLRDRSFSGANVLTF

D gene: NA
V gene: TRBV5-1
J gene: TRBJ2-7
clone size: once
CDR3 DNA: TGCGCCAGCAGTTATGACAGCTACGAGCAGTACTTC
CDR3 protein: CASSYDSYEQYF

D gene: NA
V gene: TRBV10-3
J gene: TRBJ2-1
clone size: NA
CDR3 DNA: TGTGCCATCAGTGATCTCTCACAGGGAGATCGGTTCTTC
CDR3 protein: CAISDLSQGDRFF

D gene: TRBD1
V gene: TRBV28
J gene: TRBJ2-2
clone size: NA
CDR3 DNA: TGTGCCAGCAGCCCGACAGGGTTGAGCGGGGAGCTGTTTTTT
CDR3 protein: CASSPTGLSGELFF

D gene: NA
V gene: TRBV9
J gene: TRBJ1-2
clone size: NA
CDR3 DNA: TGTGCCAGCAGCACCCAACAGGGAAGGCATGGCTACACCTTC
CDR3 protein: CASSTQQGRHGYTF

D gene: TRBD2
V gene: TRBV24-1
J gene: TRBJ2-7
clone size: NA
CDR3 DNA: TGTGCCACCAGTGATTTTCATTTAGGAACTAGCGGGGGCCCGGGAAGAGGGTACTTC
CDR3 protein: CATSDFHLGTSGGPGRGYF

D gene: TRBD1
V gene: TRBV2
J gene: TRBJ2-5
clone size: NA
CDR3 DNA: TGTGCCAGCAGCAAAGGGGGCCGGACGAAAGAGACCCAGTACTTC
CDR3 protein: CASSKGGRTKETQYF

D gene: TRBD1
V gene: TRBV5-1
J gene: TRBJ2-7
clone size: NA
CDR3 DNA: TGCGCCAGCAGCCTAGGAACCGGGACAGGGGACGAGCAGTACTTC
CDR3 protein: CASSLGTGTGDEQYF

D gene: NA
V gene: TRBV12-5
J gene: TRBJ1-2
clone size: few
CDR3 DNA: TGTGCTAGTGGAGGCTCGGGCTATGGCTACACCTTC
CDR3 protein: CASGGSGYGYTF

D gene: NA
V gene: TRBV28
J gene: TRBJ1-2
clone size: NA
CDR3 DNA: TGTGCCAGCAAGGGCGGGATAAGAAATGGCTACACCTTC
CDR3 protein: CASKGGIRNGYTF

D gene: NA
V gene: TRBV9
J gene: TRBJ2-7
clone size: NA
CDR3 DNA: TGTGCCAGCAGCGTAGGTGGCAACTACGAGCAGTACTTC
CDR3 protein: CASSVGGNYEQYF

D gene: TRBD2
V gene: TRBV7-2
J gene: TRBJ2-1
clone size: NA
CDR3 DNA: TGTGCCAGCAGCTTTTACCTAGCGGGAGATGAGCAGTTCTTC
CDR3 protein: CASSFYLAGDEQFF

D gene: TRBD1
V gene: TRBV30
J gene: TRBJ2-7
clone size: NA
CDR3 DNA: TGTGCCTGGAGAAAGGGACAGGGGGTTTACGAGCAGTACTTC
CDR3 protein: CAWRKGQGVYEQYF

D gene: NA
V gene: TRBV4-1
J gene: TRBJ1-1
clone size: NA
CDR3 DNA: TGCGCCAGCAGCCATTTGGGAGTATCGGGCACTGAAGCTTTCTTT
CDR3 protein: CASSHLGVSGTEAFF

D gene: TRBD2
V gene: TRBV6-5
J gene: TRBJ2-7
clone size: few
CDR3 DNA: TGTGCCAGCTTGAAGGCGGGAGGCTTCGAGCAGTACTTC
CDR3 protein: CASLKAGGFEQYF

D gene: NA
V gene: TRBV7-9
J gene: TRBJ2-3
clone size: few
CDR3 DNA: TGTGCCAGCTTTACCTTGACTAGTCTAACAGATACGCAGTATTTT
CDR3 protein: CASFTLTSLTDTQYF

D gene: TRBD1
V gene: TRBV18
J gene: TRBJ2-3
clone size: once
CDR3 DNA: TGTGCCAGCTCCGTACAGGGGGCTAGCACAGATACGCAGTATTTT
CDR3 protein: CASSVQGASTDTQYF

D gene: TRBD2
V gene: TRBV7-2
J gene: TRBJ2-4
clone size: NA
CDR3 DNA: TGTGCCAGCAGCTTAGCGGGGCTAGCGGGAGGGCCTAGGGCCAAAAACATTCAGTACTTC
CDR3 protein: CASSLAGLAGGPRAKNIQYF

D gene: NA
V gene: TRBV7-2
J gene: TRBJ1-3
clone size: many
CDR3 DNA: TGTGCCAGCGGACAAGGACACGCTTTTGGAAACACCATATATTTT
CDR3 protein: CASGQGHAFGNTIYF

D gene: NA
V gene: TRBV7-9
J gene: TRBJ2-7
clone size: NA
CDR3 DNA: TGTGCCAGCAGCCCCCGCGCGGGCGACTACGAGCAGTACTTC
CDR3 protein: CASSPRAGDYEQYF

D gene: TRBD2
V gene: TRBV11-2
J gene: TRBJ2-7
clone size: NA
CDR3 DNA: TGTGCCAGCAGCTTAGGTCTAGCGGCCTCCTACGAGCAGTACTTC
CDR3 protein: CASSLGLAASYEQYF

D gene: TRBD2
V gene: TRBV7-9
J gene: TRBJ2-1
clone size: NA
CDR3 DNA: TGTGCCAGCAGACCAGCGGGAGGTAACTACAATGAGCAGTTCTTC
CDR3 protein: CASRPAGGNYNEQFF

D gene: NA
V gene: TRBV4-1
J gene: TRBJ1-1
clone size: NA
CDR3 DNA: TGCGCCAGCAGCCAAGATTGGGGGGGCACTGAAGCTTTCTTT
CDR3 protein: CASSQDWGGTEAFF

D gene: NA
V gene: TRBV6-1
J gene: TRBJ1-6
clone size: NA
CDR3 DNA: TGTGCCAGCAGTGAATTGTCTCTGGGCCTCAGGACACCCCTCCACTTT
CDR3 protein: CASSELSLGLRTPLHF

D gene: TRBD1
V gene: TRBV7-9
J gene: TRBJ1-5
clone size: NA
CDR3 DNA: TGTGCCAGCAGCGGACAGGGGTATAGCAATCAGCCCCAGCATTTT
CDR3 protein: CASSGQGYSNQPQHF

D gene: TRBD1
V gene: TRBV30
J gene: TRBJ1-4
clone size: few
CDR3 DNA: TGTGCCTGGGACAGGGGGTCTAATGAAAAACTGTTTTTT
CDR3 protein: CAWDRGSNEKLFF

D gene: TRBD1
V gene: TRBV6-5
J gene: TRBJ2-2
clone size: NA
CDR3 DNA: TGTGCCAGCAGTTCCGGGACAGGAGACTACCGGGAGCTGTTTTTT
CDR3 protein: CASSSGTGDYRELFF

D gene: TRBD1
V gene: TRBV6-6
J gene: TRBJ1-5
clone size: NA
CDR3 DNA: TGTGCCAGCAGCCCCGGACAGGCCTTCAATCAGCCCCAGCATTTT
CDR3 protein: CASSPGQAFNQPQHF

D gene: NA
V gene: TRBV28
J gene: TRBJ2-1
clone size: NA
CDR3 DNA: TGTGCCAGCAGTTTCCTAGCGCGTTACAATGAGCAGTTCTTC
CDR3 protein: CASSFLARYNEQFF

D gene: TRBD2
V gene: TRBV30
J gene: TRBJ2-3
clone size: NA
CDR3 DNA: TGTGCCTGGACCGGTGCGGGCGCGGGAGGGCCCGGCACAGATACGCAGTATTTT
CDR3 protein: CAWTGAGAGGPGTDTQYF

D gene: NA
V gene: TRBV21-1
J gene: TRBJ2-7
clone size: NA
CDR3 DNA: TGTGCCAGCGGGTCAAAAGGGATTCTAGCGGGAGCCTACGAGCAGTACTTC
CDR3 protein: CASGSKGILAGAYEQYF

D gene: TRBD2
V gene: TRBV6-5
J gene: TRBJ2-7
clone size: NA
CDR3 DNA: TGTGCCAGCAGTTACTTTAGGACTAGCGGGAGCTACGAGCAGTACTTC
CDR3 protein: CASSYFRTSGSYEQYF